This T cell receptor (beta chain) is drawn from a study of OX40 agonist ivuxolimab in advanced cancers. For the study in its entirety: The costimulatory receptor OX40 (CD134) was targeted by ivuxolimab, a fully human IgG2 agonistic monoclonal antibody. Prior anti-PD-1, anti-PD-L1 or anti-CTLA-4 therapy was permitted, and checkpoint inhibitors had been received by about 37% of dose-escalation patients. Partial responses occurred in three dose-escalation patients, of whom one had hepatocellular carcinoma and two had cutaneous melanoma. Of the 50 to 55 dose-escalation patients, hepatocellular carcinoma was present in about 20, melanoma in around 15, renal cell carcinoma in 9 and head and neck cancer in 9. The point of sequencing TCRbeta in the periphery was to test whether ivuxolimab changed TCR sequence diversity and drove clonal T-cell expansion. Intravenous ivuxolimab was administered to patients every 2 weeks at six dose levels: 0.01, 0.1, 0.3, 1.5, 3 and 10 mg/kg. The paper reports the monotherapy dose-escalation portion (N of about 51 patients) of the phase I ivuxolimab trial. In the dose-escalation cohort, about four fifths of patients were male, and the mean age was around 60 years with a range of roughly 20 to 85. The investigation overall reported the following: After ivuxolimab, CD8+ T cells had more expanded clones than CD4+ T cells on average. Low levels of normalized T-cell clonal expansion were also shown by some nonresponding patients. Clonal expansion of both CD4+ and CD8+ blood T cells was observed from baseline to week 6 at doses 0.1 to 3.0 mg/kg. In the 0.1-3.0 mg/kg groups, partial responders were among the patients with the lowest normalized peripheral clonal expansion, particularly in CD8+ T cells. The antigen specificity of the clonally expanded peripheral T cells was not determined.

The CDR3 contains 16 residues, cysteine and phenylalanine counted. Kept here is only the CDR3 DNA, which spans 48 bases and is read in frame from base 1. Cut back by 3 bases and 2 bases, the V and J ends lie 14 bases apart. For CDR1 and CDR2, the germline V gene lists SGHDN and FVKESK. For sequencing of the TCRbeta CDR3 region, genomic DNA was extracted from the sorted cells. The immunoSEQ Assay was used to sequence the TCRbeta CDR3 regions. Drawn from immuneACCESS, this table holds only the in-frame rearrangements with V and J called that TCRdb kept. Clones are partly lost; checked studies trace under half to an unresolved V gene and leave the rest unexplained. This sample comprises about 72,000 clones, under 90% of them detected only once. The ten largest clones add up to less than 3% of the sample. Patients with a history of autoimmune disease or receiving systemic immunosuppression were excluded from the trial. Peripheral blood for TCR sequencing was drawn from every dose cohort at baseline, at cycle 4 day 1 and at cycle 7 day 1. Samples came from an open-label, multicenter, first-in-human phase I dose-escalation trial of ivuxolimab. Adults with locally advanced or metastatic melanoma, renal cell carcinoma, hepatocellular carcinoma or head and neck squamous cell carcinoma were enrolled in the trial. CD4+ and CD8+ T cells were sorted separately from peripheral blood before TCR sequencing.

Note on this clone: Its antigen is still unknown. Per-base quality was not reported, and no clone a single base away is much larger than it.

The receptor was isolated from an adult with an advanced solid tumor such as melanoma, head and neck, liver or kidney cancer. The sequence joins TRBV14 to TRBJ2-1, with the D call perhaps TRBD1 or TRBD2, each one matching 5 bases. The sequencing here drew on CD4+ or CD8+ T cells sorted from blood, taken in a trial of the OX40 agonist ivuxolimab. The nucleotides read TGTGCCAGCAGCCAGTACGGGGCGCACCCCTACAATGAGCAGTTCTTC. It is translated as CASSQYGAHPYNEQFF.